This T cell receptor (beta chain) was sequenced for a study of T cells expressing NK-cell markers. Reprocessing the 5' RACE reads, TCRdb reports a single entry for every CDR3 protein and omits DNA. Its listing shows about 460,000 distinct CDR3 sequences. This CDR3 has 16 residues. Germline CDR1 reads SGHDN; CDR2 reads FVKESK. This receptor was taken from a woman between 50 and 59 years old in good health. The sequenced sample consisted of blood T cells: a sorted CD56 or NKG2C T cell subset, CD4+ or CD8+ T cells, or bulk PBMC T cells (not recorded which). The chain links TRBV14 to TRBJ1-4. The CDR3 is CASSSRTTATNEKLFF.